The entry below gives a single T cell receptor (beta chain) sequence along with its context. Antigen unknown. This entry comes from a study of memory CD8 T cells in hepatitis C reinfection. Study-level background: Between 3 and 8 weeks after reinfection detection, peak samples were drawn.

The length of the CDR3 is 17 residues. With V trimmed by 2 bases and J by 0 bases, 3 bases remained unmatched. Germline assignment: CDR1 SGDLS and CDR2 YYNGEE. Time point noted: peak reinfection, 3 to 8 weeks after reinfection detection. TCR sequencing was done directly ex vivo on sorted cells, without expansion in vitro. Profiled with immunoSEQ multiplex PCR; TCRdb holds only in-frame clones, not every one. This repertoire shows about 47,000 clones, roughly 90% found once; its top ten account for approximately 1.2%. The study's findings and limits: Conclusions on public clonotypes and secondary clearance were not definitive with a handful of donors.

The TCR was taken from a man aged 18-30 years with hepatitis C virus infection. Sample: naive CD8+ T cells sorted from blood. J is TRBJ2-1 and V is TRBV9, with 12 nucleotides matching TRBD2. The CDR3 protein is CASSVTSGGYSYNEQFF. The CDR3 bases are TGTGCCAGCAGCGTGACTAGCGGGGGTTACTCCTACAATGAGCAGTTCTTC.